Each of the 14 T cell receptor beta chains below was sequenced from the same sample in a study of shared clonotypes between healthy human individuals. Naive CD8 cells were CD45RO-negative, positively selected for CCR7, excluding terminally differentiated effector memory CD45RA+ cells. Sequenced by immunoSEQ multiplex PCR; TCRdb stores in-frame clones only, minus some. Of around 1,900,000 clones listed, 90% to 95% are singletons. Input material: naive CD8+ T cells from PBMCs. The receptors stem from a man younger than 35 in good health. Some clones in this sample may be carry-over from other donors' samples.

The rearrangement joins TRBV6-1 to TRBJ1-1; D unclear. Germline CDR1 MNHNS, CDR2 SASEGT. V was shortened by 3 bases and J by 2 bases, with 13 bases between the two germline ends. CDR3 size: 15 residues. This CDR3 is CASSDEDSDNTEAFF. The CDR3 DNA sequence: TGTGCCAGCAGTGATGAAGATTCTGACAACACTGAAGCTTTCTTT.

The CDR3 loop is CASSLVSKHYEQYF. CDR3 in DNA: TGTGCCAGCAGCTTGGTCAGCAAGCACTACGAGCAGTACTTC. The chain combines TRBV5-5 with TRBJ2-7; D unclear. This CDR3 has 14 amino acids. The germline gives CDR1 SGHKS, CDR2 YYEKEE (reference sequence). Trimming pared 0 bases from V and 3 bases from J, leaving 10 bases between. Combining the CDR3 with reference TRBV5-5 and TRBJ2-7 gives the whole variable domain DAGVTQSPTHLIKTRGQQVTLRCSPISGHKSVSWYQQVLGQGPQFIFQYYEKEERGRGNFPDRFSARQFPNYSSELNVNALLLGDSALYLCASSLVSKHYEQYFGPGTRLTVT.

CDR3 residues: CARSFPLEITNEKLFF. The CDR3 DNA reads as TGTGCCAGAAGCTTTCCCCTAGAGATCACTAATGAAAAACTGTTTTTT. The genes are TRBV5-3 and TRBJ1-4, with D unresolved. TRBV5-3 is given ORF status, its function remaining uncertain. Trimming took off 2 bases at V and 2 bases at J, with 13 bases between the two ends. The CDR3 contains 16 residues.

This rearrangement joins TRBV11-2 to TRBJ2-7; 7 nucleotides line up with TRBD2. Germline values: CDR1 SGHAT, CDR2 FQNNGV. Trimming took 5 bases from V and 3 from J; bases not matched to a gene: 10. The CDR3 loop spans 15 amino acids. The CDR3 DNA reads as TGTGCCAGCAGCCCGTTCGGGGGGACGGGCTACGAGCAGTACTTC. Amino acid sequence: CASSPFGGTGYEQYF.

This rearrangement joins TRBV7-9 to TRBJ2-1; D might be TRBD2 (6 bases). V lost 10 bases, J lost 3 bases, and 13 bases lay in between. The CDR3 covers 13 residues. Germline V gene data show CDR1 as SEHNR and CDR2 as FQNEAQ (reference sequence). CDR3 sequence: CATSARNYNEQFF. Written as DNA, the CDR3 is TGTGCCACTAGCGCGAGAAACTACAATGAGCAGTTCTTC.

The chain recombines TRBV10-2 with TRBJ2-3; 7 bases are a match to TRBD1. The CDR3 has 16 residues. Trimming removed 2 bases from V and 4 bases from J; junction bases left unmatched: 9. Germline loops: CDR1 WSHSY, CDR2 SAAADI. The CDR3 nucleotides read TGCGCCAGCAGTGAGAATTACAGGGGACCCGCAGATACGCAGTATTTT. This sequence encodes CASSENYRGPADTQYF.

CDR3 residues: CASVRDRGGETQYF. The CDR3 bases are TGTGCCAGCGTACGGGACAGGGGGGGAGAGACCCAGTACTTC. This rearrangement joins TRBV28 to TRBJ2-5; the match to TRBD1 covers 11 bases. V trimming: 8 bases; J trimming: 4 bases; junction bases outside the gene matches: 6. The germline V gene encodes CDR1 MDHEN and CDR2 SYDVKM. The CDR3 consists of 14 residues.

V is TRBV13 and J is TRBJ1-1; weak D call: TRBD1 (5 bases). Germline CDR1 PRHDT, CDR2 FYEKMQ (reference sequence). Between the trimmed V and J ends, which lost 5 bases and 4 bases, there was a span of 20 bases. CDR3 length: 16 amino acids. The CDR3 DNA is TGTGCCAGCAGCCCCCAGGAGGCCAGGGCGGTCACTGAAGCTTTCTTT. Translation: CASSPQEARAVTEAFF.

The V and J genes are TRBV4-3 and TRBJ2-7; 15 bases map to TRBD2. The CDR3 runs to 17 residues. CDR1 LGHNA and CDR2 YSLEER come from the germline V gene. V gave up 4 bases and J gave up 2 bases; unmatched junction bases: 6. CDR3 sequence reads: CASSPGLAGGITYEQYF. For the CDR3, the DNA is TGCGCCAGCAGCCCGGGACTAGCGGGAGGTATTACCTACGAGCAGTACTTC.

V and J are TRBV19 and TRBJ1-1; D is possibly TRBD1 (6 bases). CDR1 and CDR2 from the germline V gene are LNHDA and SQIVND (reference sequence). The ends were cut back, 7 bases at V and 1 base at J, with 13 bases in the middle. This CDR3 region has 14 residues. The CDR3 region is CASIPDRPNTEAFF. The CDR3 nucleotides read TGTGCCAGTATCCCGGACAGACCGAACACTGAAGCTTTCTTT.

The chain carries TRBV10-3 and TRBJ1-2; D gene uncertain. The CDR3 extends over 16 amino acids. Germline-derived CDR1 and CDR2 are ENHRY and SYGVKD. V lost 3 bases to trimming and J lost 7 bases, with 21 bases between them. In DNA, the CDR3 is TGTGCCATCAGTGAAAATCACTACGTTAACTATGTTGGCTACACCTTC. It specifies CAISENHYVNYVGYTF.

This rearrangement joins TRBV27 to TRBJ1-5; D remains unclear. Trimming shortened V by 4 bases and J by 10 bases, and 5 bases separated the two germline ends. This CDR3 is 10 amino acids long. CDR1 and CDR2 (germline): MNHEY, SMNVEV (reference sequence). CDR3 loop: CASSSRPQHF. CDR3 DNA sequence: TGTGCCAGCAGTTCCCGCCCCCAGCATTTT.

To note about this clone: The sample holds other DNA sequences that translate to the same CDR3. The V gene is TRBV27, the J gene TRBJ2-2; D uncertain. The length of the CDR3 is 12 residues. The ends were cut back, 3 bases at V and 6 bases at J, with 5 bases in the middle. Germline V CDR1 and CDR2: MNHEY, SMNVEV (reference sequence). CDR3 nucleotides: TGTGCCAGCAGTTTGTTGGCCGGGGAGCTGTTTTTT. This codes for CASSLLAGELFF.

This chain links TRBV30 with TRBJ2-5, with D tentatively TRBD1 (6 bases). The J call may be mistaken, given a closer DNA end match to TRBJ2-7. Germline assignment: CDR1 GTSNPN and CDR2 SVGIG (reference sequence). This CDR3 spans 14 amino acids. The CDR3 DNA sequence: TGTGCCTGGAGTGCAGGGGCCCTCTCCTACGAGCAGTACTTC. This sequence encodes CAWSAGALSYEQYF.